A selection of T cell receptor beta chains follows, all from one sample in a study of cytomegalovirus exposure and HLA in healthy donors. Assay: immunoSEQ multiplex PCR; the TCRdb copy retains only in-frame clones and omits some. Among over 150,000 clones listed, over 65% were seen once. The sample taken for sequencing was PBMCs. All receptors derive from a woman in her thirties in good health and CMV-seropositive. The CDR3 runs from the conserved cysteine through the conserved F or W. D genes are given only for firm matches. Clone size is stated in some rows and not others, as once, few, many or a class when expanded.

>.|TRBV7-3|TRBJ2-5|.
CASSIGRGETQYF
TGTGCCAGCAGCATTGGACGCGGGGAGACCCAGTACTTC
>once|TRBV4-1|TRBJ2-7|.
CASSQDSLDSSYEQYF
TGCGCCAGCAGCCAAGATTCGCTGGACAGCTCCTACGAGCAGTACTTC
>few|TRBV28|TRBJ2-5|TRBD1
CASSLKTGTVQETQYF
TGTGCCAGCAGTCTAAAAACCGGGACAGTCCAAGAGACCCAGTACTTC
>.|TRBV7-6|TRBJ2-7|.
CASSPGTAGAYEQYF
TGTGCCAGCAGCCCGGGGACTGCCGGCGCCTACGAGCAGTACTTC
>few|TRBV7-8|TRBJ2-1|.
CASSPGPRADEQFF
TGTGCCAGCAGCCCCGGGCCGCGGGCTGATGAGCAGTTCTTC
>.|TRBV2|TRBJ1-4|.
CASRLGQSPNEKLFF
TGTGCCAGCCGGCTTGGGCAGAGCCCAAATGAAAAACTGTTTTTT
>.|TRBV10-2|TRBJ2-2|TRBD1
CASTPTGGADTGELFF
TGCGCCAGCACCCCCACAGGGGGCGCGGACACCGGGGAGCTGTTTTTT
>.|TRBV19|TRBJ1-4|.
CASSNLGRGSDEKLFF
TGTGCCAGTAGCAACCTAGGGAGAGGCTCGGATGAAAAACTGTTTTTT
>.|TRBV5-1|TRBJ2-3|TRBD2
CASSLDGASGSYLDTQYF
TGCGCCAGCAGCTTAGATGGCGCAAGCGGGAGTTACTTAGATACGCAGTATTTT
>.|TRBV4-1|TRBJ2-7|.
CASSQGAEQYF
TGCGCCAGCAGCCAAGGAGCGGAGCAGTACTTC
>.|TRBV7-9|TRBJ2-5|TRBD2
CASSFRPSGREETQYF
TGTGCCAGCAGCTTCAGACCCAGCGGGAGGGAAGAGACCCAGTACTTC
>.|TRBV28|TRBJ2-1|TRBD2
CASREGLAIYNEQFF
TGTGCCAGCAGAGAAGGACTAGCGATATACAATGAGCAGTTCTTC
>.|TRBV5-1|TRBJ2-7|TRBD1
CASSSGQGLSEQYF
TGCGCCAGCAGCTCGGGACAGGGGTTGTCCGAGCAGTACTTC
>.|TRBV4-2|TRBJ2-1|.
CASSQDLAEYNEQFF
TGTGCCAGCAGCCAAGATCTAGCAGAATACAATGAGCAGTTCTTC
>.|TRBV6-4|TRBJ2-3|.
CASSDSGLSTDTQYF
TGTGCCAGCAGTGACTCCGGACTGAGCACAGATACGCAGTATTTT
>.|TRBV30|TRBJ2-7|TRBD1
CAWSVDRGRDSYEQYF
TGTGCCTGGAGTGTCGACAGGGGAAGAGACTCCTACGAGCAGTACTTC
>.|TRBV7-9|TRBJ2-5|.
CASSLGRTEYQETQYF
TGTGCCAGCAGCTTAGGTCGGACAGAATATCAAGAGACCCAGTACTTC
>.|TRBV29-1|TRBJ2-7|.
CSVGRDGGPYEQYF
TGCAGCGTTGGGCGGGACGGGGGGCCCTACGAGCAGTACTTC
>.|TRBV18|TRBJ2-2|TRBD2
CASSPAGGGRSTGELFF
TGTGCCAGCTCCCCGGCCGGCGGCGGGAGAAGCACCGGGGAGCTGTTTTTT
>.|TRBV5-8|TRBJ1-3|.
CASSPQAGSGNTIYF
TGTGCCAGCAGCCCCCAGGCAGGCTCTGGAAACACCATATATTTT
>.|TRBV5-1|TRBJ2-1|.
CASSLRVSSYNEQFF
TGCGCCAGCAGCTTACGCGTGAGCTCCTACAATGAGCAGTTCTTC
>.|TRBV27|TRBJ2-7|TRBD2
CASSLGTSGYEQYF
TGTGCCAGCAGTCTCGGGACTAGCGGCTACGAGCAGTACTTC
>.|TRBV15|TRBJ2-7|.
CATSRDYQRYEQYF
TGTGCCACCAGCAGAGATTACCAGCGCTACGAGCAGTACTTC
>.|TRBV27|TRBJ1-5|.
CASSTGGGQAQHF
TGTGCCAGCAGTACGGGGGGTGGGCAGGCCCAGCATTTT
>.|TRBV30|TRBJ2-2|.
CAWKRELGLRNGELFF
TGTGCCTGGAAAAGGGAGCTCGGCCTAAGAAACGGGGAGCTGTTTTTT